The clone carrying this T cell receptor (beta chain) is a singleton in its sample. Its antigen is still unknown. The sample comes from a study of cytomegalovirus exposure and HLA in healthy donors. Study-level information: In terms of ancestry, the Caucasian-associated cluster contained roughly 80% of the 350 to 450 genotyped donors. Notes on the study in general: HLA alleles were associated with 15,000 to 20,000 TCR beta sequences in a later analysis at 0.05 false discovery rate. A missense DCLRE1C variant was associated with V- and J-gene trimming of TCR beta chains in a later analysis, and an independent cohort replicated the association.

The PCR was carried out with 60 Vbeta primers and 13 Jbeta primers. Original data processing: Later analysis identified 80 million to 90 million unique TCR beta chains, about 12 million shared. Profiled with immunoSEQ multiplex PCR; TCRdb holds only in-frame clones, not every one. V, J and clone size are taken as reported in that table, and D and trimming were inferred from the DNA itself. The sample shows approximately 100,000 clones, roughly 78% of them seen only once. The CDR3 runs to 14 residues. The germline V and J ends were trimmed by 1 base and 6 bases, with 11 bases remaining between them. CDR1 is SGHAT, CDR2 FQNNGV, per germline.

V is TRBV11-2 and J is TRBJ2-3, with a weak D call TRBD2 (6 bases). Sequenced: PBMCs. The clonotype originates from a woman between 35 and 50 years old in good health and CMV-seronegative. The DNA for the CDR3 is TGTGCCAGCAGCTTAGGCGGGGTCGGGGATACGCAGTATTTT. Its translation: CASSLGGVGDTQYF.